This TCR beta chain was profiled in a study of T-cell reconstitution after alpha-beta-depleted transplantation in children. Study-level points and caveats: Several hundred graft clones that had expanded were reportedly the source of alpha-beta T cells about two months after transplant.

Comment on this clonotype: As yet, its antigen is unknown. Sequence at one end of the junction differs from germline and may be a read error.

Germline CDR1 is SGHRS and CDR2 is YFSETQ. The CDR3 consists of 14 residues. Unique molecular identifiers were used to barcode this TCRbeta library. From the PCR reads, TCRdb called clonotypes with MiXCR, one entry per CDR3 protein. The table has roughly 670,000 distinct CDR3 sequences, around 13% seen once. The receptor was derived from a girl aged 2-15 years with congenital amegakaryocytic thrombocytopenia, due to receive a stem cell transplant. The sample consisted of PBMCs, taken before TCRalphabeta/CD19-depleted stem cell transplant. The V call is TRBV5-1, the J call TRBJ2-1; D might be TRBD2 (5 bases). CDR3 residues: CASSFGVLGDEHFF. The DNA of the CDR3 is TGCGCCAGCAGCTTCGGGGTCCTAGGAGATGAGCATTTCTTC.